This TCR beta chain was recorded in a study of cytomegalovirus exposure and HLA in healthy donors. The CDR3 loop spans 15 amino acids. In germline, CDR1 is SNHLY, CDR2 FYNNEI. V shed 5 bases and J shed 3 bases, with 14 bases lying between them. Whole-study findings and limits: The authors later linked a missense DCLRE1C variant to TCR beta V- and J-gene trimming. Upon later analysis, TCR association rates were observed to vary by HLA locus, being highest for DRB1 and lowest for HLA-C. Published work reported that the classifier diagnosed cytomegalovirus status with high specificity and sensitivity. Some V segments, TRBV6-2 and TRBV6-3 among them, were indistinguishable and were therefore excluded.

The PCR ran on 60 Vbeta and 13 Jbeta primers. Data came from immunoSEQ multiplex PCR; TCRdb stores just in-frame clones and leaves some out. Of approximately 150,000 clones listed, roughly 81% are singletons. On this clone: Its antigen is undetermined.

The receptor was derived from a woman in her forties or fifties in good health and CMV-seronegative. This chain uses TRBV2 with TRBJ1-5, with D possibly TRBD1 on 6 matching bases. The sample comprised PBMCs. This CDR3 reads CASSSNRVPNQPQHF. As DNA, the CDR3 is TGTGCCAGCAGTTCAAACAGGGTTCCCAATCAGCCCCAGCATTTT. Variable domain in full (rest from reference TRBV2 and TRBJ1-5): EPEVTQTPSHQVTQMGQEVILRCVPISNHLYFYWYRQILGQKVEFLVSFYNNEISEKSEIFDDQFSVERPDGSNFTLKIRSTKLEDSAMYFCASSSNRVPNQPQHFGDGTRLSIL.